This TCR beta chain derives from a study of blood T cell repertoires in COVID-19. The overall study: Spain, Italy and the United States supplied samples that represented acute and convalescent COVID-19.

Contact with a PCR-confirmed or clinician-diagnosed COVID-19 case occurred within 2 weeks of entry. Under the authors' procedure: Amplification of reference gene primers was used by the study to estimate nucleated cell counts. Sequenced by immunoSEQ multiplex PCR; TCRdb stores in-frame clones only, minus some. V and J calls and clone size come straight from that table; D and trimming were deduced from the DNA. This table has 150,000 to 200,000 clones, roughly 89% appearing once. The sample consisted of PBMCs or T cells enriched from blood (not recorded which). The TCR was taken from a woman under 40 who had been exposed to COVID-19.

The CDR3: CASSQPSGLRETQYF. CDR3 nucleotides: TGTGCCAGCAGCCAACCCTCGGGACTGAGGGAGACCCAGTACTTC. The chain joins TRBV6-5 to TRBJ2-5; tentative D call: TRBD2 (6 bases). CDR1 is MNHEY, CDR2 SVGAGI, per germline. There are 15 residues in the CDR3. The V end lost 6 bases, the J end lost 5 bases, and 19 bases lay between the germline ends.